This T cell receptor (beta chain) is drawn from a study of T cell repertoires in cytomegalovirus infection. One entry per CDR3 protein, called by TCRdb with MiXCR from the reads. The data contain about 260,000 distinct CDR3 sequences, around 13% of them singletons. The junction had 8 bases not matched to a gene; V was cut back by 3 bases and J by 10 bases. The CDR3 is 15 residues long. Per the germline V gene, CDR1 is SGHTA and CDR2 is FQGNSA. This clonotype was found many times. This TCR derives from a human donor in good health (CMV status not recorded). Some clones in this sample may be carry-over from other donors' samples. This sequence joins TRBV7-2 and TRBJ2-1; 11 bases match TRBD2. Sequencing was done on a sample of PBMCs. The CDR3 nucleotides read TGTGCCAGCAGCTTCTCTGGACTAGCGGGCCTGGAGCAGTTCTTC. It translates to CASSFSGLAGLEQFF.